This passage covers 2 T cell receptor beta chains from one sample sequenced in a study of shared clonotypes between healthy human individuals. Produced via immunoSEQ multiplex PCR; TCRdb's table is partial and in-frame only. Of 1.5 million to 2.5 million clones listed, approximately 94% are singletons. Naivety among CD8 cells was defined by CD45RO negativity and positive CCR7 selection, thereby excluding terminally differentiated effector memory CD45RA+ cells. Sample: naive CD8+ T cells sorted from blood. Receptor source: a man between 18 and 29 years old in good health.

This clone was recorded only once. This chain joins TRBV13 and TRBJ2-7, with 7 bases that match TRBD1. Germline loops: CDR1 PRHDT, CDR2 FYEKMQ (reference sequence). J was trimmed by 2 bases and V by 5 bases; bases with no gene match: 6. This CDR3 region has 14 residues. The CDR3 bases are TGTGCCAGCAGCGCAGGACAGGACCCCTACGAGCAGTACTTC. Translation gives CASSAGQDPYEQYF. The variable domain in full, completed from reference TRBV13 and TRBJ2-7, reads AAGVIQSPRHLIKEKRETATLKCYPIPRHDTVYWYQQGPGQDPQFLISFYEKMQSDKGSIPDRFSAQQFSDYHSELNMSSLELGDSALYFCASSAGQDPYEQYFGPGTRLTVT.

The chain links TRBV11-2 to TRBJ1-3, with no clear D. Germline CDR1 SGHAT, CDR2 FQNNGV. Trimming cost V 1 base and J 5 bases, with 6 bases left between them. CDR3 length: 13 amino acids. CDR3 coding DNA: TGTGCCAGCAGCTTAGTAGGACGAAACACCATATATTTT. It yields the protein CASSLVGRNTIYF.